This T cell receptor (beta chain) comes out of a study of shared clonotypes between healthy human individuals. Clones were sequenced by immunoSEQ multiplex PCR, and TCRdb holds only the in-frame ones, with some missing. The table has about 1.5 million clones, over 95% seen once. Findings of the study overall: Non-shared clonotypes displayed generation probabilities falling below those of clonotypes present in all four donors. In several donors, approximately 5% of naive CD4 clonotypes appeared in common.

CD4+ cells underwent separation, giving CD45RA+ naive and CD45RA-negative memory subsets. Germline V gene lookup returns CDR1 MNHEY and CDR2 SVGAGI. V was clipped by 6 bases and J by 3 bases, with 8 bases between them. The length of the CDR3 is 12 residues. This clone was seen only once. What it binds is not known. The chain carries TRBV6-5 and TRBJ1-2; possibly TRBD1 for D (5 bases). The sequence was obtained from a young man in good health. Sequenced material: naive CD4+ T cells sorted from blood. Subset reported: CD45RA+ positively selected. Written as DNA, the CDR3 is TGTGCCAGCAGGGGGCGAGACTATGGCTACACCTTC. Translation: CASRGRDYGYTF.